What follows are 5 T cell receptor beta chains derived from one specimen sequenced in a study of cytomegalovirus exposure and HLA in healthy donors. The PCR had 60 Vbeta and 13 Jbeta primers. Sequencing was performed with immunoSEQ multiplex PCR; in TCRdb, only in-frame clones are kept and a portion is missing. This table holds about 150,000 clones, more than 60% found once. The sequenced sample consisted of PBMCs. These receptors originate from a man aged 25-40 years in good health and CMV-seropositive.

This rearrangement joins TRBV7-3 to TRBJ2-1; TRBD2 matches 11 bases. The CDR3 is 15 amino acids. Germline V gives CDR1 SGHTA, CDR2 FQGTGA. The V gene end was trimmed by 5 bases and the J gene end by 6 bases; junction bases not matched to a gene: 6. For the CDR3, the DNA is TGTGCCAGCAGCCAACTAGCGGGAGAACCCAATGAGCAGTTCTTC. This translates into CASSQLAGEPNEQFF.

The genes are TRBV6-6 and TRBJ2-3; 12 nucleotides align to TRBD2. This CDR3 is built from 16 residues. J gave up 0 bases and V 6 bases, and 4 bases lay outside the gene matches. Germline V CDR1 and CDR2: MNHNY, SVGAGI (reference sequence). The CDR3 DNA reads TGTGCCAGCAGGAGGACTAGCGGGGCCAGCACAGATACGCAGTATTTT. As protein: CASRRTSGASTDTQYF.

The rearrangement links TRBV5-8 to TRBJ2-6; unclear D gene. The V end lost 8 bases, the J end lost 0 bases, and 9 bases lay between the germline ends. The germline V gene has CDR1 SGHTS and CDR2 YDEGEE. The CDR3 is 14 residues long. CDR3 sequence: CASLQVSGANVLTF. Here the CDR3 DNA reads TGTGCCAGTCTCCAGGTCTCTGGGGCCAACGTCCTGACTTTC. The variable domain in full, completed from reference TRBV5-8 and TRBJ2-6, reads EAGVTQSPTHLIKTRGQQATLRCSPISGHTSVYWYQQALGLGLQFLLWYDEGEERNRGNFPPRFSGRQFPNYSSELNVNALELEDSALYLCASLQVSGANVLTFGAGSRLTVL.

This chain joins TRBV30 and TRBJ1-2; D gene unclear. The CDR3 has 11 residues. Germline V gene sequence: CDR1 GTSNPN, CDR2 SVGIG (reference sequence). Trimming stripped 5 bases from V and 7 bases from J, with 11 bases between. The chain's CDR3 is CAWRPGSGYTF. CDR3 coding DNA: TGTGCCTGGCGCCCTGGGAGTGGCTACACCTTC. The full variable domain, in which reference TRBV30 and TRBJ1-2 provide the parts outside the CDR3, is SQTIHQWPATLVQPVGSPLSLECTVEGTSNPNLYWYRQAAGRGLQLLFYSVGIGQISSEVPQNLSASRPQDRQFILSSKKLLLSDSGFYLCAWRPGSGYTFGSGTRLTVV.

Concerning this clone itself: Relative to the germline gene, one junction end is altered; a read error may explain this. The same CDR3 arises from other DNA sequences in this sample as well. The J gene is TRBJ2-7, the V gene TRBV6-5; 10 nucleotides line up with TRBD2. Germline values: CDR1 MNHEY, CDR2 SVGAGI. The CDR3 is made up of 15 amino acids. CDR3 sequence: CASSYEREGFHEQYF. The CDR3 bases are TGTGCCAGCAGTTACGAGCGGGAGGGCTTCCACGAGCAGTACTTT.